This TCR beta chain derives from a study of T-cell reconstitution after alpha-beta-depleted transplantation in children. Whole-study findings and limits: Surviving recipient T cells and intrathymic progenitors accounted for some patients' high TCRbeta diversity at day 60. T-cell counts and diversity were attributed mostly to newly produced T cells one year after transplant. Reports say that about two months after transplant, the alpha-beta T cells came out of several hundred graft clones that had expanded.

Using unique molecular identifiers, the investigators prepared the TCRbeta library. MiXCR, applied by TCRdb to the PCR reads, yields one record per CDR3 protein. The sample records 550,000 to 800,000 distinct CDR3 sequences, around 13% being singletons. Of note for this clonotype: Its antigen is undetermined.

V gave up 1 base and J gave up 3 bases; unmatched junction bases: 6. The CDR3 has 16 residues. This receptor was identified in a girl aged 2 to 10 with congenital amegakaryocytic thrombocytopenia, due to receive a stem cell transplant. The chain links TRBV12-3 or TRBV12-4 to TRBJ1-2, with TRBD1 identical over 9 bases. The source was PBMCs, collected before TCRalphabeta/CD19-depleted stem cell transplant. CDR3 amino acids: CASSLENRGPYYGYTF. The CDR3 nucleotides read TGTGCCAGCAGTTTAGAAAACAGGGGGCCCTACTATGGCTACACCTTC.